Sequencing of this TCR beta chain was carried out in a study of T cell responses to AZD1222 COVID-19 vaccine. General study points: Among vaccine-associated CD4 TCRs, coverage spanned spike, with dominance at 160-218 and 743-854. Recipients of AZD1222 seropositive at baseline numbered only five or six. Sampling captured repertoires only after the peak T cell response.

A note on this clone: Its specificity is unknown.

The CDR3 extends over 14 amino acids. Germline CDR1 SGHDT, CDR2 YYEEEE. V was shortened by 0 bases and J by 6 bases, with 12 bases between the two germline ends. The data were produced by immunoSEQ multiplex PCR, yet TCRdb's version contains in-frame clones alone and is incomplete. The sample holds 150,000 to 200,000 clones; around nine tenths are singletons and the top ten take roughly 5.5%. This clonotype was obtained from an adult in good health. The chain carries TRBV5-6 and TRBJ2-5, with no clear D. The material sequenced was peripheral blood, taken on day 0 of AZD1222 vaccination. The DNA of the CDR3 is TGTGCCAGCAGCTTGGAGGTCCTAAAACAGACCCAGTACTTC. It translates to CASSLEVLKQTQYF.